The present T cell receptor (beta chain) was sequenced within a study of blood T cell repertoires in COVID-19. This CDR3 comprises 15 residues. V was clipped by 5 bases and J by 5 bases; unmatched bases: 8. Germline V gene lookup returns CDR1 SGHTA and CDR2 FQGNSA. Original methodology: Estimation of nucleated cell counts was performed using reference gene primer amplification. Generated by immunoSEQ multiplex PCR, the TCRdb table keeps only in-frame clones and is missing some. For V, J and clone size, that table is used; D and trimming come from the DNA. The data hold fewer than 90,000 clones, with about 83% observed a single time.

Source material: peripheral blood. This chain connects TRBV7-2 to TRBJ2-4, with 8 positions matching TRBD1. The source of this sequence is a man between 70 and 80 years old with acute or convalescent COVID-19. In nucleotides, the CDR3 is TGTGCCAGCAGCCCTGTGCAGGGGGCAGAAAACATTCAGTACTTC. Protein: CASSPVQGAENIQYF.